This T cell receptor (beta chain) was found in a study of blood T cell repertoires in COVID-19. Background on the study: Sources were T cells, B-cell-depleted T cells, or PBMCs; the material itself was cDNA or gDNA.

Patients from Seattle were sampled longitudinally, starting during active infection. The CDR3 has 13 amino acids. The ends were cut back, 5 bases at V and 4 bases at J, with 10 bases in the middle. CDR1 and CDR2 from the germline V gene are MNHEY and SMNVEV (reference sequence). Sequencing used immunoSEQ multiplex PCR; TCRdb keeps in-frame clones, though not all of them. The data contain 200,000 to 250,000 clones, roughly nine tenths of them singletons. The chain recombines TRBV27 with TRBJ2-3; D possibly corresponds to TRBD1 (6 bases). The clonotype was recovered from a man between 60 and 75 years old with COVID-19, enrolled during active disease. Sequencing input: peripheral blood. CDR3 residues: CASSLQGADTQYF. CDR3 in DNA: TGTGCCAGCAGTCTACAGGGTGCAGATACGCAGTATTTT.